This record concerns one T cell receptor (beta chain) sequence. This clone showed up just a few times. Its antigen is unknown. The sample holds no much larger clone one base away, and base qualities are not on file. The data were obtained in a study of TIL therapy for anti-PD-1-resistant metastatic lung cancer (dated by TCRdb to the early 2020s). General notes on the study: A median age of approximately 50 years (range about 38-80) and a median tumor PD-L1 proportion score of approximately 6% were recorded among enrolled patients. Clonotypes were tracked across tumor, expanded TIL product and serial blood samples by T cell receptor beta sequencing of tumor and peripheral blood. A median non-synonymous tumor mutation burden of around 1.5 mutations per megabase was determined across the cohort by whole-exome sequencing. Most of the cohort had lung adenocarcinoma, including several EGFR-mutant tumors and two ALK-rearranged tumors, and half of the patients were either current or former smokers. On the study overall, not on this receptor specifically: The cohort was highly selected, including more treatment-naive, never-smoker and oncogene-addicted patients than is typical, which limits generalizability. High clonal turnover was observed in TIL culture, with many enriched product clones not detected in the baseline tumor, which suggested clonal contraction rather than faithful expansion. Compared with baseline intratumoral T cells, expanded TIL cultures were more clonal and less diverse (median clonality around 5.9% vs 31%, p < 0.0001). The study protocol defined all tumor marker inferences as exploratory.

The immunoSEQ v3 hsTCRB kit was used to amplify TCR beta CDR3 regions from genomic DNA through bias-controlled multiplex PCR. An Illumina NextSeq 500 was used to sequence the TCR libraries, reaching around 2.1 million read pairs at survey level or roughly 5-6.5 million at deep level. Processing in the source paper ran as follows. V, D and J genes were assigned, non-productive sequences were removed, and clonality was reported by immunoSEQ Analyzer software. Repertoires of infused TIL and blood were compared using productive Simpson clonality and the Morisita overlap index of productive TRB rearrangements. TCRdb mirrors the immuneACCESS table, restricted to in-frame sequences. Some clones are absent from its copies; in checked studies, under half trace to an unresolved V gene, and the reason for the others is unknown. V and J calls and clone size are as listed in that table; D and trimming were resolved from the DNA. Within this sample are about 100,000 clones, with 50% to 70% of them counted one time only. The ten largest clones take up about a tenth of the sample.

Sample time point, as interpreted from the label and publication: pre-treatment sample, taken before nivolumab and TIL therapy. The baseline tumor samples were excised metastases, mostly pleural nodules or supraclavicular lymph nodes, taken from the same resection that was used to grow TIL. Tumors were harvested before any PD-1/PD-L1 blockade; patients then received nivolumab, and those progressing received lymphodepletion, expanded TIL infusion and IL-2. Adults with stage 4 NSCLC were enrolled in a dual-center phase I trial from late 2017 to early 2020. Samples came from a single-arm, open-label phase I trial of tumor-infiltrating lymphocyte therapy with nivolumab in advanced non-small cell lung cancer. For each resected tumor, portions were snap-frozen in liquid nitrogen and kept at -80 degrees C. Tumor regions of interest were chosen on H&E sections by laser-capture macrodissection, pulverized into around 15 mg aliquots, and extracted with Qiagen Allprep kits.

The CDR1 and CDR2 encoded by the germline V gene are MDHEN and SYDVKM. The CDR3, from cysteine to phenylalanine, totals 15 residues. The CDR3 DNA has 45 bases and is translated from base 1. V is cut back by 4 bases and J by 7 bases, with 13 bases in the junction unmatched. The material sequenced was tumor tissue, taken at baseline. This receptor was taken from a person between 30 and 79 years old with non-small cell lung cancer. The chain links TRBV28 with TRBJ2-7; TRBD2 agrees with 7 junctional bases. The CDR3 region reads CASSSTGLFPPEQYF. The DNA reads as follows: TGTGCCAGCAGTTCGACGGGACTATTCCCCCCGGAGCAGTACTTC.